The T cell receptor (beta chain) under discussion was sequenced for a study of T cells in localized non-small cell lung cancer. Generated by immunoSEQ multiplex PCR, the TCRdb table keeps only in-frame clones and is missing some. The sample shows 90,000 or so clones, around 90% of them seen only once. In this sample, this clone turned up a few times. V was trimmed by 0 bases and J by 0 bases, leaving 25 bases between them. The CDR3 contains 22 residues. Germline CDR1 and CDR2: SGHRS and YFSETQ. The chain couples TRBV5-1 to TRBJ2-6, with a weak D call TRBD1 (6 bases). The sequenced sample was peripheral blood, obtained before any cancer treatment. This TCR was recovered from a man aged 40-75 years with stage I squamous cell lung carcinoma. CDR3 amino acids: CASSLGQGSIVELSSGANVLTF. The CDR3 region has the DNA TGCGCCAGCAGCTTGGGCCAGGGGTCTATCGTTGAACTCAGCTCTGGGGCCAACGTCCTGACTTTC.